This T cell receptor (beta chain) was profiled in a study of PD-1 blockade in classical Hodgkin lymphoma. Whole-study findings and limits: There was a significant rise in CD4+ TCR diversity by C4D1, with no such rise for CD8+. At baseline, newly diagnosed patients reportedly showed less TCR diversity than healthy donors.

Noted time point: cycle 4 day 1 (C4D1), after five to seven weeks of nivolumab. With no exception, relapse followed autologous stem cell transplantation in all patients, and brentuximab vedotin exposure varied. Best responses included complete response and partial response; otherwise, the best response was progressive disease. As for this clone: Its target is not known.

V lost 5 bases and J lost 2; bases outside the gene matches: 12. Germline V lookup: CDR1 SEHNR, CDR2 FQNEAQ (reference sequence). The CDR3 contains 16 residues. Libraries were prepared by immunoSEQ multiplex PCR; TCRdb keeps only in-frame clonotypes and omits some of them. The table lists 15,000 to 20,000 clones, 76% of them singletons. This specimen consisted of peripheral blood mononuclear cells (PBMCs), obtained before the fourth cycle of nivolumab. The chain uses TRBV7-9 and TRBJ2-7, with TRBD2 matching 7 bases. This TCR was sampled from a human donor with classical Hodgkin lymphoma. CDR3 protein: CASSPGGSGSPYEQYF. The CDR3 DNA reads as TGTGCCAGCAGCCCGGGAGGATCCGGGAGTCCCTACGAGCAGTACTTC.